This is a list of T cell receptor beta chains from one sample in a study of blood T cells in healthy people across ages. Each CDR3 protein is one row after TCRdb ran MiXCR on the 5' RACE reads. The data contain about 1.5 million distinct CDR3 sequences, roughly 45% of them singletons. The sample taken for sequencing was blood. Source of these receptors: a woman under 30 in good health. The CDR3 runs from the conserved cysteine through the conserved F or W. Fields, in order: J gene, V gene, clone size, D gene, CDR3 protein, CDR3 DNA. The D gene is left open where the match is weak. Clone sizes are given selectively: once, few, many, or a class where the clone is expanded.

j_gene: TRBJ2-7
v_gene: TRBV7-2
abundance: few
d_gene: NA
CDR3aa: CASTYSGTTYEQYF
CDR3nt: TGTGCCAGCACCTATAGCGGAACAACCTACGAGCAGTACTTC

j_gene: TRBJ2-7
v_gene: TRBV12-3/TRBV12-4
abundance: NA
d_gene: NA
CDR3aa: CASSYHDEQYF
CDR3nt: TGTGCCAGCAGCTACCACGACGAGCAGTACTTC

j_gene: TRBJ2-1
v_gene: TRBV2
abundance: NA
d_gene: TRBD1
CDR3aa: CASTDRGQGNEQFF
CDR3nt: TGTGCCAGCACCGACAGGGGGCAAGGCAATGAGCAGTTCTTC

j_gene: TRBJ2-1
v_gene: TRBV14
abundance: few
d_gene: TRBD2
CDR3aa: CASSQGATSGGIMGNEQFF
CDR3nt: TGTGCCAGCAGCCAAGGAGCGACTAGCGGGGGGATTATGGGCAATGAGCAGTTCTTC

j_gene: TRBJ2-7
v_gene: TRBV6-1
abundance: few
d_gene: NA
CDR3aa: CASSGPAYEQYF
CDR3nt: TGTGCCAGCAGTGGTCCAGCCTACGAGCAGTACTTC

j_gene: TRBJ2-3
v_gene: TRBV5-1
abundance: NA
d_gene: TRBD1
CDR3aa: CASSNPGQGNTDTQYF
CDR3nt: TGCGCCAGCAGCAATCCGGGACAGGGTAATACAGATACGCAGTATTTT

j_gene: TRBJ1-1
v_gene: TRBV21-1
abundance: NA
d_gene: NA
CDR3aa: CASSKAGTGNHYTEAFF
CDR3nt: TGTGCCAGCAGCAAAGCCGGGACAGGAAACCACTACACTGAAGCTTTCTTT

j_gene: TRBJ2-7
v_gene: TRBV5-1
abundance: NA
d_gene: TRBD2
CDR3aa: CASSLTSGEQYF
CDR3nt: TGCGCCAGCAGCTTGACTAGCGGGGAGCAGTACTTC

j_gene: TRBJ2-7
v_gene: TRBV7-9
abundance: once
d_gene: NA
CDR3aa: CASSPTDTNYEQYF
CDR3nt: TGTGCCAGCAGCCCGACGGACACAAATTACGAGCAGTACTTC

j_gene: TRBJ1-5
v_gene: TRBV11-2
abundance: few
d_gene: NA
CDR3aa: CASSFGGAPQHF
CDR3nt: TGTGCCAGCAGCTTCGGCGGAGCGCCCCAGCATTTT

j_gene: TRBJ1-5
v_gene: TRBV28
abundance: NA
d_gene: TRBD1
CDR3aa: CASKRRQGLNQPQHF
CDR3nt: TGTGCCAGCAAAAGGCGACAGGGGTTGAATCAGCCCCAGCATTTT

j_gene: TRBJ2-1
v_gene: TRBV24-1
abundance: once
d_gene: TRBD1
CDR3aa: CATSDLRQGHNEQFF
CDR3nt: TGTGCCACCAGTGATTTGCGACAGGGTCACAATGAGCAGTTCTTC

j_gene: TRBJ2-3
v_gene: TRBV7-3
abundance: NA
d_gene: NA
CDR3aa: CASSLVRWVSTDTQYF
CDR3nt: TGTGCCAGCAGCTTGGTCCGGTGGGTTAGCACAGATACGCAGTATTTT

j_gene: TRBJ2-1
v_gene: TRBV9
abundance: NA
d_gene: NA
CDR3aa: CASSPLGGHEQFF
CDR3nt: TGTGCCAGCAGCCCCCTGGGGGGTCATGAGCAGTTCTTC

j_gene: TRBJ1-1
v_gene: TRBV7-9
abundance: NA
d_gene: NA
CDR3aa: CASSLETSEAFF
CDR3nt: TGTGCCAGCAGCTTAGAGACCAGTGAAGCTTTCTTT

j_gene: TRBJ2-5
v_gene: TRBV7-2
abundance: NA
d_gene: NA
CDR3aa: CAIEPSTNQETQYF
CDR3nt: TGTGCCATCGAACCCTCGACAAACCAAGAGACCCAGTACTTC

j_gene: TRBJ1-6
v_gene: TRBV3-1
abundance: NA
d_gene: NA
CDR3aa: CASSQLGQNSPLHF
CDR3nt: TGTGCCAGCAGCCAGCTAGGACAGAATTCACCCCTCCACTTT

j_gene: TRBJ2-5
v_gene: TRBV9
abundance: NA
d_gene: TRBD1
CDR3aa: CASSATGQGQETQYF
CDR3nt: TGTGCCAGCAGCGCCACAGGACAGGGGCAAGAGACCCAGTACTTC

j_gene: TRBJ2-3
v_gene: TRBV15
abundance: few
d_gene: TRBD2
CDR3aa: CATSRSLGTSGRTDTQYF
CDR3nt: TGTGCCACCAGCAGATCCCTGGGGACTAGCGGGAGAACAGATACGCAGTATTTT

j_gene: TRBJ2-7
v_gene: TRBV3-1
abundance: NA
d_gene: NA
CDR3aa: CASSQGTSNGDYEQYF
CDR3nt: TGTGCCAGCAGCCAAGGGACAAGCAATGGGGACTACGAGCAGTACTTC

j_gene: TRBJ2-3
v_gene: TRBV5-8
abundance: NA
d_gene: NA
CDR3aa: CASLLEAPPDTQYF
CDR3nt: TGTGCCAGCTTACTCGAGGCCCCCCCAGATACGCAGTATTTT

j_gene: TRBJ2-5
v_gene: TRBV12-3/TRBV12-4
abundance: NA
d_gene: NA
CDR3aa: CASSQYPLRPRETQYF
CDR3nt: TGTGCCAGCAGCCAATACCCCCTAAGACCCCGAGAGACCCAGTACTTC

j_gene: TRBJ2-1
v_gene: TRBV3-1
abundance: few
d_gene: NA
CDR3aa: CASSQEGLGYNEQFF
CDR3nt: TGTGCCAGCAGCCAAGAAGGGCTCGGCTACAATGAGCAGTTCTTC

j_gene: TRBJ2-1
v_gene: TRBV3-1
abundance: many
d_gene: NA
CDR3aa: CASSQDRVQFF
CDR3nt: TGTGCCAGCAGCCAAGACAGGGTACAGTTCTTC

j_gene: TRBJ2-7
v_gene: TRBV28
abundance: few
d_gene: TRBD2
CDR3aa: CASRPAGGYYEQYF
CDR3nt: TGTGCCAGCAGACCGGCGGGGGGATACTACGAGCAGTACTTC

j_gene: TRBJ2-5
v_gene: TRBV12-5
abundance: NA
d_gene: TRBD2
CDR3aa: CASGLATSRRMGEQYF
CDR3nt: TGTGCTAGTGGTTTGGCGACTAGCCGGAGAATGGGTGAGCAGTACTTC

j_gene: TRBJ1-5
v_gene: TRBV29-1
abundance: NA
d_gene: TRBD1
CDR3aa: CSAGQGADQPQHF
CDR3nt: TGCAGCGCGGGACAGGGGGCAGATCAGCCCCAGCATTTT

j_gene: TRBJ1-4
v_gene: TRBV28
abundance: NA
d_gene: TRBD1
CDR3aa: CASGGQGPEKLFF
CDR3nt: TGTGCCAGCGGGGGACAGGGCCCTGAAAAACTGTTTTTT

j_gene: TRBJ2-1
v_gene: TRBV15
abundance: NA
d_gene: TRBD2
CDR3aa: CATSRAAGGGRNEQFF
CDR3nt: TGTGCCACCAGCAGAGCAGCGGGAGGGGGTAGGAATGAGCAGTTCTTC

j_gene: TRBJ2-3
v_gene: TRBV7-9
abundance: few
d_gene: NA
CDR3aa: CASSLAGDWATDTQYF
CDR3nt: TGTGCCAGCAGCTTAGCTGGGGACTGGGCCACAGATACGCAGTATTTT

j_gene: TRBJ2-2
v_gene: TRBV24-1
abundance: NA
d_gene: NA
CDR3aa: CATSVGLSTGELFF
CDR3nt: TGTGCCACCAGCGTTGGGTTGAGCACCGGGGAGCTGTTTTTT

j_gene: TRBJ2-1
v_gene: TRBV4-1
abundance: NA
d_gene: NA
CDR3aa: CASSQGPRGSYNEQFF
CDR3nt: TGCGCCAGCAGCCAAGGTCCAAGGGGCTCCTACAATGAGCAGTTCTTC

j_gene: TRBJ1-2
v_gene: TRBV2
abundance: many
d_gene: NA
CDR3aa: CASSDRGASYGYTF
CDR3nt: TGTGCCAGCAGTGATCGGGGGGCGAGCTATGGCTACACCTTC

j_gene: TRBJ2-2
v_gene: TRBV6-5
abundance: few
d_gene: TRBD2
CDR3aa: CASSYSPGGLTGELFF
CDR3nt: TGTGCCAGCAGTTACTCTCCGGGGGGGCTTACCGGGGAGCTGTTTTTT

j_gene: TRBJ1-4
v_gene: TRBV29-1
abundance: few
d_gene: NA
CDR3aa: CSVATGPTNEKLFF
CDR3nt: TGCAGCGTAGCAACAGGGCCAACTAATGAAAAACTGTTTTTT

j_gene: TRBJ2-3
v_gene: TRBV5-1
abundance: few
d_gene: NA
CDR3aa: CASRGDREGDTQYF
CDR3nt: TGCGCCAGCAGAGGTGACAGGGAGGGAGATACGCAGTATTTT

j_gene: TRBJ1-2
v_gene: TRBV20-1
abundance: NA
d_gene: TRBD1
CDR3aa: CSARVPRGEYGYTF
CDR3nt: TGCAGTGCTAGAGTTCCCAGGGGGGAATATGGCTACACCTTC

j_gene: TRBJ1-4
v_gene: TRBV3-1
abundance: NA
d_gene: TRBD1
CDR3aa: CASSRQGYEKLFF
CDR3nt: TGTGCCAGCAGCCGACAGGGGTATGAAAAACTGTTTTTT

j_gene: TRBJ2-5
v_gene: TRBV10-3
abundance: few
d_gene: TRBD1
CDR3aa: CAISRDRQETQYF
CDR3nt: TGTGCCATCAGCCGGGACAGACAGGAGACCCAGTACTTC

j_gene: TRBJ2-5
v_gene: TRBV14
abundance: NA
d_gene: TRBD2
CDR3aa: CASSHRTSGTGEQYF
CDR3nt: TGTGCCAGCAGCCACAGGACTAGCGGGACGGGTGAGCAGTACTTC

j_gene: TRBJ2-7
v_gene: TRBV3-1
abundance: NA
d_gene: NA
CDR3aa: CASSQGPGHEQYF
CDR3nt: TGTGCCAGCAGCCAAGGTCCAGGCCACGAGCAGTACTTC

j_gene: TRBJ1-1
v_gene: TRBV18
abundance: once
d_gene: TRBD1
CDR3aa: CASSPPGQGSGNTEAFF
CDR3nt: TGTGCCAGCTCACCACCGGGACAGGGTTCTGGGAACACTGAAGCTTTCTTT

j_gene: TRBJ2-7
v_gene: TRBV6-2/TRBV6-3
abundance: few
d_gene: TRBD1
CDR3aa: CASSFLMRTGSYEQYF
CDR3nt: TGTGCCAGCAGCTTCCTCATGAGGACAGGGTCCTACGAGCAGTACTTC

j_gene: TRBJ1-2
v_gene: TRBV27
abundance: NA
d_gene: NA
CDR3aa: CATSFRGGYGYTF
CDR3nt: TGTGCCACCTCCTTCCGGGGAGGCTATGGCTACACCTTC

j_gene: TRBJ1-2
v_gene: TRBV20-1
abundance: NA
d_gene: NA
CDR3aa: CSARTPGRDYGYTF
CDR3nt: TGCAGTGCTAGAACTCCGGGGCGGGACTATGGCTACACCTTC

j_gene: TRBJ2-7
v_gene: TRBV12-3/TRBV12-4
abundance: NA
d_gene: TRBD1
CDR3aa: CASKPTGQGALYEQYF
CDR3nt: TGTGCCAGCAAACCTACGGGACAGGGGGCTCTCTACGAGCAGTACTTC

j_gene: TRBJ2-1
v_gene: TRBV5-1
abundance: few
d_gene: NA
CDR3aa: CASSLGGKVYNEQFF
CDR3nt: TGCGCCAGCAGCTTGGGAGGGAAGGTCTACAATGAGCAGTTCTTC

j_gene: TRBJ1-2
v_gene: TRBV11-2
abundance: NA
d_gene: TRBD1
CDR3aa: CASSLGVGGYYGYTF
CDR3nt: TGTGCCAGCAGCTTAGGAGTAGGGGGCTACTATGGCTACACCTTC

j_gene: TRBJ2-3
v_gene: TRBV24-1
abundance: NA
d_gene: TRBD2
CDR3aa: CATSDGTNRADTQYF
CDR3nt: TGTGCCACCAGTGATGGGACTAATCGGGCAGATACGCAGTATTTT

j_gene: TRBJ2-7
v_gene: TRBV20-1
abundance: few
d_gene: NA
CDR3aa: CSAAMAGMYEQYF
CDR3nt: TGCAGTGCCGCAATGGCAGGGATGTACGAGCAGTACTTC

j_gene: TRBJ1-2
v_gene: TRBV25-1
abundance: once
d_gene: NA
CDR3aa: CASSDDGSRTYGYTF
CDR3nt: TGTGCCAGCAGTGATGATGGCAGTCGGACTTATGGCTACACCTTC